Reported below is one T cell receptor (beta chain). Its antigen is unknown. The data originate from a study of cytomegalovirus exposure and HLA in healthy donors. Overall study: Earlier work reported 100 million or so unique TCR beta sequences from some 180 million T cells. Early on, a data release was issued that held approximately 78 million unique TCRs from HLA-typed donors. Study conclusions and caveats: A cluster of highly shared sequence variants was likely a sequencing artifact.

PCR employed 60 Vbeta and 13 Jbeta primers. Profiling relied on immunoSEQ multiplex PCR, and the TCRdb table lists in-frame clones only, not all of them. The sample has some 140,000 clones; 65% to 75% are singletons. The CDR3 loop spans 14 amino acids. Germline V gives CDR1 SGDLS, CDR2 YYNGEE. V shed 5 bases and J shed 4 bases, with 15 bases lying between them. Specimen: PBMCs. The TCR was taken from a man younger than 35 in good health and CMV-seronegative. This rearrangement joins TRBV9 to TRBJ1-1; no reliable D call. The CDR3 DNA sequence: TGTGCCAGCAGAGCTATTTCGGGAGGCACTGAAGCTTTCTTT. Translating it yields CASRAISGGTEAFF.